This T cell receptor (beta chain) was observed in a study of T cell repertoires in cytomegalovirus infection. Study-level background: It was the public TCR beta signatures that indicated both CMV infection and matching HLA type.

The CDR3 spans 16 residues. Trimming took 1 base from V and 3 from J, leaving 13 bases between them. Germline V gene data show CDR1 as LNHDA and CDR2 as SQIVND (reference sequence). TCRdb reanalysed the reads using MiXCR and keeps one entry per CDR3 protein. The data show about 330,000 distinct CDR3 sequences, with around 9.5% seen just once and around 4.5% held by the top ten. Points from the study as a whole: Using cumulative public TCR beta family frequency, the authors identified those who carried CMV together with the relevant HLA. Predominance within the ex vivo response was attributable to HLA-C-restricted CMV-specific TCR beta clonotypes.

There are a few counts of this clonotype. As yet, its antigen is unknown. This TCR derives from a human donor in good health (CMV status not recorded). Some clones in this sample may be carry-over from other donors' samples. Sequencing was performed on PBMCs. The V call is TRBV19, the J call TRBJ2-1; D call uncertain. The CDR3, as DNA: TGTGCCAGTAGTATAGGACCTCACTCGATCTACAATGAGCAGTTCTTC. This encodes CASSIGPHSIYNEQFF. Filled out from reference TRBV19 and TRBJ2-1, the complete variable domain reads DGGITQSPKYLFRKEGQNVTLSCEQNLNHDAMYWYRQDPGQGLRLIYYSQIVNDFQKGDIAEGYSVSREKKESFPLTVTSAQKNPTAFYLCASSIGPHSIYNEQFFGPGTRLTVL.